The rows below give T cell receptor beta chains drawn from one sample of a study of blood T cell repertoires in COVID-19. Sequenced by immunoSEQ multiplex PCR; TCRdb stores in-frame clones only, minus some. Among 250,000 or so clones listed, roughly 89% were seen once. The sequenced material came from peripheral blood. The receptors originated from a woman in her thirties or forties who had recovered from COVID-19. The CDR3 runs from the conserved cysteine through the conserved F or W.

j_call v_call cdr3_aa
TRBJ2-1 TRBV21-1 CASSKALAGGPKSSYNEQFF
TRBJ1-2 TRBV3-1/TRBV3-2 CASSQGLETGRGYTF
TRBJ1-2 TRBV5-1 CASTTPGTPEGYTF
TRBJ1-1 TRBV7-6 CASSQKSPGSTEAFF
TRBJ2-5 TRBV7-9 CASSLGAGTGGETQYF
TRBJ2-7 TRBV12-3/TRBV12-4 CASSLWGGEQYF
TRBJ2-5 TRBV24-1 CATSDAQGLETQYF
TRBJ2-1 TRBV29-1 CSVEDPKQGGYNEQFF
TRBJ1-2 TRBV6-1 CASSNPRTAYGYTF
TRBJ1-2 TRBV27 CASSEGMSYTF
TRBJ1-2 TRBV24-1 CATSEGAGQLYGYTF
TRBJ1-5 TRBV5-5 CASSRVIGGQPQHF
TRBJ1-5 TRBV27 CASSLRGDESNQPQHF
TRBJ2-2 TRBV3-1/TRBV3-2 CASSQDRGVTAGELFF
TRBJ1-6 TRBV5-6 CASSLVGSPLHF
TRBJ2-2 TRBV29-1 CSAADRNTGELFF
TRBJ2-1 TRBV3-1/TRBV3-2 CASSQDGTGAFYNEQFF
TRBJ2-1 TRBV5-4 CASSATGDEQFF
TRBJ1-2 TRBV7-9 CASSFQGSYGYTF
TRBJ2-3 TRBV27 CASSPITGTSTEDTQYF
TRBJ1-2 TRBV3-1/TRBV3-2 CASSQDDTRGFIYGYTF
TRBJ2-1 TRBV10-3 CAISEREGGGEQFF
TRBJ2-2 TRBV7-2 CASSETTPGELFF
TRBJ1-4 TRBV5-1 CASSLDRSRGSNEKLFF
TRBJ1-4 TRBV27 CASSLRQGNEKLFF
TRBJ2-3 TRBV9 CASSVGTGRTDTQYF
TRBJ2-6 TRBV30 CAWSPGTGANVLTF
TRBJ2-5 TRBV3-1/TRBV3-2 CASSPRGGIQETQYF
TRBJ1-1 TRBV10-3 CAIRATDKETEAFF
TRBJ2-5 TRBV11-2 CASRPEVETQYF
TRBJ1-2 TRBV10-3 CAISESDYGYTF
TRBJ1-3 TRBV30 CAWSPDSSGNTIYF
TRBJ2-5 TRBV7-9 CASSLASGRAGETQYF
TRBJ1-1 TRBV5-5 CASSLRTVTEAFF
TRBJ2-2 TRBV2 CASAREAGAMGGELFF
TRBJ2-1 TRBV7-9 CASSLIPGLAANNEQFF
TRBJ2-1 TRBV5-1 CASSLDADSSYNEQFF
TRBJ2-5 TRBV3-1/TRBV3-2 CASSQGPGGYETQYF